The clone carrying this TCR beta chain was recorded many times. From RNA transcripts, TCR beta CDR3 regions were amplified. HTBI primers were employed in a first-round RT-PCR of the TCR CDR3. TCRdb passed the multiplex PCR reads through MiXCR, listing each CDR3 protein once. Of over 120,000 distinct CDR3 sequences detected, roughly 23% appear once; the ten largest clones hold about two thirds. These data originate in a study of T cells in Graves' hyperthyroidism and ophthalmopathy. The TCR was taken from a woman between 45 and 60 years old with Graves' hyperthyroidism that later progressed to Graves' ophthalmopathy. The sample taken for sequencing was blood.

The CDR3 loop is CASSLVRHGELFF. CDR3 in DNA: TGTGCCAGCAGCTTAGTGAGGCACGGGGAGCTGTTTTTT. The chain uses TRBV7-2 and TRBJ2-2; D gene ambiguous. CDR3 size: 13 residues. Germline values: CDR1 SGHTA, CDR2 FQGNSA. V lost 1 base and J lost 7, with 7 bases in between. The full variable domain, its missing parts supplied by reference TRBV7-2 and TRBJ2-2, is GAGVSQSPSNKVTEKGKDVELRCDPISGHTALYWYRQSLGQGLEFLIYFQGNSAPDKSGLPSDRFSAERTGGSVSTLTIQRTQQEDSAVYLCASSLVRHGELFFGEGSRLTVL.